This entry features one T cell receptor (beta chain) sequence. Antigen unknown. Both 60 Vbeta primers and 13 Jbeta primers went into the PCR. In the original workflow: Later, an analysis found about 83 million unique TCR beta chains, and about 10 million of these were shared. Using immunoSEQ multiplex PCR, the repertoire was profiled, and TCRdb retains in-frame clones only, with some absent. V and J calls and clone size are those listed in that table; D and trimming were worked out from the DNA. The sample holds roughly 120,000 clones; 75% to 85% are singletons and the top ten take around 4%. The sample is drawn from a study of cytomegalovirus exposure and HLA in healthy donors. The study's findings and limits: In a later analysis, compared with equally common non-associated chains, HLA-associated beta chains were more expanded. Sequencing likely produced, as an artifact, a cluster of highly shared sequence variants.

CDR3 length equals 14 residues. V lost 0 bases, J lost 5 bases, and 11 bases lay in between. Looked up from germline, CDR1 is SGHTA and CDR2 is FQGNSA. The gene calls are TRBV7-2 and TRBJ2-7; tentatively, D is TRBD1 (5 bases). This TCR was sampled from a man aged 35 to 55 in good health and CMV-seronegative. Specimen: PBMCs. This CDR3 reads CASSLAQFRDEQYF. The CDR3 nucleotides read TGTGCCAGCAGCTTAGCGCAGTTCAGGGACGAGCAGTACTTC.